This passage covers 9 T cell receptor beta chains from one sample sequenced in a study of graft-versus-host responses after intestinal transplantation. Produced via immunoSEQ multiplex PCR; TCRdb's table is partial and in-frame only. The table has just under 65,000 clones, 75% to 90% seen once. Intraepithelial plus lamina propria lymphocytes were released by processing graft tissue. Material: ileum tissue, obtained more than 350 days after transplant. The receptors were sampled from a human patient who received an intestinal transplant, so some T cells may come from the graft donor.

For this clone: An end of the junction differs from the germline gene, which may be a read error. The sample carries other DNA sequences with the same CDR3. The V and J genes are TRBV6-5 and TRBJ2-7; D remains ambiguous. The CDR3 is 14 amino acids. Germline V gives CDR1 MNHEY, CDR2 SVGAGI. DNA for the CDR3: TGCGCCAGCAGTTCCGCGCTCGGGTCCTACGAGCAGTACTTC. Its protein product is CASSSALGSYEQYF.

The rearrangement links TRBV4-1 to TRBJ1-1; TRBD1 aligns across 9 bases. V was clipped by 7 bases and J by 8 bases; unmatched bases: 14. In germline, CDR1 is MGHRA, CDR2 YSYEKL. The CDR3 runs 15 residues. The CDR3 DNA is TGCGCCAGCACTCCCCTGCAGACAGGGGGATCCGAAGCTTTCTTT. This gives the protein CASTPLQTGGSEAFF.

The chain links TRBV11-2 to TRBJ1-1; 8 bases agree with TRBD1. The CDR3 covers 14 residues. Germline CDR1 and CDR2: SGHAT and FQNNGV. With V trimmed by 5 bases and J by 4 bases, 6 bases remained unmatched. CDR3 in DNA: TGTGCCAGCAGCACCGGGGACAGGCGCACTGAAGCTTTCTTT. It is translated as CASSTGDRRTEAFF.

This chain uses TRBV7-2 with TRBJ2-7; 10 nucleotides agree with TRBD2. The CDR3 length is 17 residues. Germline V gene sequence: CDR1 SGHTA, CDR2 FQGNSA. With 2 bases clipped from V and 3 bases from J, the junction kept 10 bases outside the gene matches. CDR3 sequence (DNA): TGTGCCAGCAGCTTAAGGGCTAGCGGGGGACTACTCTACGAGCAGTACTTC. The encoded protein is CASSLRASGGLLYEQYF.

The chain is built from TRBV4-2 and TRBJ2-3; either TRBD1 or TRBD2 may supply D (5 bases each). CDR3 length equals 18 residues. CDR1 and CDR2 from the germline V gene are LGHNA and YNFKEQ. Trimming cost V 4 bases and J 2 bases, with 22 bases left between them. This CDR3 reads CASSPLFGAERVTDTQYF. The DNA for the CDR3 is TGTGCCAGCAGCCCCCTCTTCGGGGCGGAACGGGTCACAGATACGCAGTATTTT.

The chain uses TRBV2 and TRBJ2-2; TRBD2 is a possible D gene (6 bases). The CDR3 length is 15 residues. Per germline, CDR1 SNHLY and CDR2 FYNNEI. V was cut by 0 bases and J by 8 bases, with 13 bases left in between. CDR3 residues: CASSEAGGPTGELFF. CDR3 bases: TGTGCCAGCAGTGAAGCGGGGGGTCCCACGGGGGAGCTGTTTTTT.

The chain couples TRBV4-1 to TRBJ2-7; D ambiguous. Between the trimmed V and J ends, which lost 2 bases and 0 bases, there was a span of 8 bases. Per germline, CDR1 MGHRA and CDR2 YSYEKL. The CDR3 is made up of 14 amino acids. The CDR3 DNA sequence: TGCGCCAGCAGCCAACGAATAGTCTCCTACGAGCAGTACTTC. Translating gives CASSQRIVSYEQYF.

This clone was picked up one time. The chain employs TRBV2 and TRBJ2-5; TRBD2 matches 7 bases. With V trimmed by 3 bases and J by 7 bases, 2 bases remained unmatched. There are 12 residues in the CDR3. From germline, CDR1 is SNHLY and CDR2 FYNNEI. The CDR3 loop is CASSEGGTTQYF. The CDR3 region has the DNA TGTGCCAGCAGTGAGGGGGGGACGACCCAGTACTTC.

The chain couples TRBV13 to TRBJ2-1; 13 bases are a match to TRBD2. V was clipped by 8 bases and J by 4 bases; unmatched bases: 5. Looked up from germline, CDR1 is PRHDT and CDR2 is FYEKMQ (reference sequence). This CDR3 has 15 amino acids. The CDR3 DNA reads TGTGCCAGCTCCCTACTAGCGGGGGGGTACAATGAGCAGTTCTTC. This gives the protein CASSLLAGGYNEQFF.